This T cell receptor (beta chain) was retrieved from a study of blood T cell repertoires in COVID-19. In the study overall: PBMCs, B-cell-depleted T cells, or T cells were the source of the cDNA or gDNA that made up the material.

Here immunoSEQ multiplex PCR was the method, and the copy in TCRdb shows in-frame clones only, minus some. The sample yields about 220,000 clones, more than 70% seen once. Germline V gene sequence: CDR1 GTSNPN, CDR2 SVGIG (reference sequence). Trimming pared 1 base from V and 5 bases from J, leaving 15 bases between. The CDR3 consists of 15 residues. This clone was counted only a few times. The receptor was derived from an elderly woman with acute or convalescent COVID-19. The sequenced material came from peripheral blood. The chain couples TRBV30 to TRBJ1-3; D is unclear. CDR3 in amino acids: CAWSGGGGGRNTIYF. The CDR3 DNA sequence: TGTGCCTGGAGTGGGGGTGGCGGAGGGAGAAACACCATATATTTT.